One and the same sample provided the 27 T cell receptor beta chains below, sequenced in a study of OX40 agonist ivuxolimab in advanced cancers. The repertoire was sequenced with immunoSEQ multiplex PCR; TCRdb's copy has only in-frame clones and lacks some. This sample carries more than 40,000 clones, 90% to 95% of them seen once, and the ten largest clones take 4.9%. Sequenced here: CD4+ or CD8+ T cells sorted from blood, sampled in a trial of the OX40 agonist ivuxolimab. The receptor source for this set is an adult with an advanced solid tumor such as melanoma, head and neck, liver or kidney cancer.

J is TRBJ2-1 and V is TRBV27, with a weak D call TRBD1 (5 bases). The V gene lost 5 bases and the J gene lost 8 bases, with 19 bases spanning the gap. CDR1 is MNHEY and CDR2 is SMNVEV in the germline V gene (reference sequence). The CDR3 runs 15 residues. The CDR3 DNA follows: TGTGCCAGCAGTCCCCAGGGATTGGTTTCGGATGAGCAGTTCTTC. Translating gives CASSPQGLVSDEQFF.

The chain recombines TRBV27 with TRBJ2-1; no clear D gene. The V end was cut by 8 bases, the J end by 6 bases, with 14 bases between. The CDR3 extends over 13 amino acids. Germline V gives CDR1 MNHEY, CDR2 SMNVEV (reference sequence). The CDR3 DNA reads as TGTGCCAGCCGACCCCTGGGGTTCAATGAGCAGTTCTTC. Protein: CASRPLGFNEQFF.

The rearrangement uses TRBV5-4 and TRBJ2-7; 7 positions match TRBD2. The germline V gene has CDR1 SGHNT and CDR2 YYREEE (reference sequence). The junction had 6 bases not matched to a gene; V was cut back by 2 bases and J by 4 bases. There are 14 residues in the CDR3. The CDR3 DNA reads TGTGCCAGCAGCTTCGGGACTACGCGGTACGAGCAGTACTTC. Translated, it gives CASSFGTTRYEQYF.

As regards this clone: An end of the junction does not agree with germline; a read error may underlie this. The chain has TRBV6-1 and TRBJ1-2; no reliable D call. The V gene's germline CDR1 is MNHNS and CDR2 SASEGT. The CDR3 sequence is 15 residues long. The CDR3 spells CASREVPPGNYGYTF. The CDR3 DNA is TGTGCCAGCAGAGAAGTCCCCCCCGGGAACTATGGCTACACCTTC.

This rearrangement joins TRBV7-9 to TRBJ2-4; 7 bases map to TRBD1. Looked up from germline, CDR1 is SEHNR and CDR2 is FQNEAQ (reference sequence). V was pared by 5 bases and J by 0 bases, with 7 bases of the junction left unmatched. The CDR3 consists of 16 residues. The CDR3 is CASSIRTGQAKNIQYF. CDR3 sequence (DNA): TGTGCCAGCAGCATCCGGACAGGTCAAGCCAAAAACATTCAGTACTTC. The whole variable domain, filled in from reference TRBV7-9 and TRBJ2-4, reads DTGVSQNPRHKITKRGQNVTFRCDPISEHNRLYWYRQTLGQGPEFLTYFQNEAQLEKSRLLSDRFSAERPKGSFSTLEIQRTEQGDSAMYLCASSIRTGQAKNIQYFGAGTRLSVL.

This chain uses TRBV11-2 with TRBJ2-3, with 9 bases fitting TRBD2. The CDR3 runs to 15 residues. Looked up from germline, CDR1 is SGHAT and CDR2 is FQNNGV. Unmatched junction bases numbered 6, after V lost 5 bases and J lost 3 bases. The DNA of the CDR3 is TGTGCCAGCAGCCCGATTAGCGGGAGTACAGATACGCAGTATTTT. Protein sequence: CASSPISGSTDTQYF. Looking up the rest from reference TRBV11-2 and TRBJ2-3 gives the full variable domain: EAGVAQSPRYKIIEKRQSVAFWCNPISGHATLYWYQQILGQGPKLLIQFQNNGVVDDSQLPKDRFSAERLKGVDSTLKIQPAKLEDSAVYLCASSPISGSTDTQYFGPGTRLTVL.

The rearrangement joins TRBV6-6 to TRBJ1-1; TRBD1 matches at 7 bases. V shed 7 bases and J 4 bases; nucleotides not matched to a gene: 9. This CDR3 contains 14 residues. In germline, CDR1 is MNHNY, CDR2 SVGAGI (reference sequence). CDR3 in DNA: TGTGCCAGCACAAAGACAGGGCGGACCACTGAAGCTTTCTTT. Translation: CASTKTGRTTEAFF.

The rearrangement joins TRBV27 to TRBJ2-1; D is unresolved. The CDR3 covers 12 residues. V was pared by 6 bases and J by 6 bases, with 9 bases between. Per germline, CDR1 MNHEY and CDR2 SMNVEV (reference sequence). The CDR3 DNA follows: TGTGCCAGCAGGGCTCTGTTCAATGAGCAGTTCTTC. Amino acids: CASRALFNEQFF.

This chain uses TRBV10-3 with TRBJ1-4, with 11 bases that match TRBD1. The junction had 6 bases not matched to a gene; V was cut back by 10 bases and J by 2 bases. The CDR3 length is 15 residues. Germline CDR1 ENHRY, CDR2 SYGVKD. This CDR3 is CASGQGAVTNEKLFF. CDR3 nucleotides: TGTGCCAGCGGACAGGGGGCGGTGACTAATGAAAAACTGTTTTTT.

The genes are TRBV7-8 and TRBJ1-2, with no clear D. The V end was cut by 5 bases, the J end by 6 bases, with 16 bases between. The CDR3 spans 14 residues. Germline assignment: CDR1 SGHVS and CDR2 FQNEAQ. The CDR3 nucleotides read TGTGCCAGCAGCAATCTTCAGGCCTGGGATGGCTACACCTTC. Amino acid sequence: CASSNLQAWDGYTF.

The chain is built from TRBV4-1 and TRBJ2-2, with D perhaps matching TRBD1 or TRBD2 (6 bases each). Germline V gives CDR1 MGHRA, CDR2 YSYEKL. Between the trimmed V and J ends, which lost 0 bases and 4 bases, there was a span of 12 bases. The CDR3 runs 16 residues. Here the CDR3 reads CASSQDEGGSTGELFF. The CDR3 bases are TGCGCCAGCAGCCAAGATGAAGGGGGGAGCACCGGGGAGCTGTTTTTT.

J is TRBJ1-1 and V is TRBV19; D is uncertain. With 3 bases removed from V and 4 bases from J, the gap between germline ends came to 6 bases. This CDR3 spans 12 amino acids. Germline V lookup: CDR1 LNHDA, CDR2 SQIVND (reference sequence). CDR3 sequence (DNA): TGTGCCAGTAGTATGGGCGGCACTGAAGCTTTCTTT. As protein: CASSMGGTEAFF.

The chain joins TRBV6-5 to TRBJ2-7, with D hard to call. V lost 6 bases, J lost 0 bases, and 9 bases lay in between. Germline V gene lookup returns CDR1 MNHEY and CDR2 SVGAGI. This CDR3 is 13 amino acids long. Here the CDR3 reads CASSPEASYEQYF. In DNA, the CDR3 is TGTGCCAGCAGCCCCGAGGCCTCCTACGAGCAGTACTTC.

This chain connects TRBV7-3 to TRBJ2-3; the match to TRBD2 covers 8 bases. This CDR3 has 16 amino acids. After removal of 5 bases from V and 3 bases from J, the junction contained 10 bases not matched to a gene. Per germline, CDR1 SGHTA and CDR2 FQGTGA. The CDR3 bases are TGTGCCAGCAGCCTCCAGACTAGCGTCGGAACAGATACGCAGTATTTT. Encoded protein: CASSLQTSVGTDTQYF.

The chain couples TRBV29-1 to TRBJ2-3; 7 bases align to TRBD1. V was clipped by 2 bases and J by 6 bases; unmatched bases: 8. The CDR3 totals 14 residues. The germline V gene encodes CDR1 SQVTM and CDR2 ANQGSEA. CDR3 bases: TGCAGCGTTGAAACAGGCAGGGGGATGGATACGCAGTATTTT. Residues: CSVETGRGMDTQYF.

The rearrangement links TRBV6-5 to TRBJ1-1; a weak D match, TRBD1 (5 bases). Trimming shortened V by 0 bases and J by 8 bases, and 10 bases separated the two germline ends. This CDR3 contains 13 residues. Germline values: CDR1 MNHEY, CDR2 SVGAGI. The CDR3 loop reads CASSYSNGAEAFF. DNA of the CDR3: TGTGCCAGCAGTTACTCGAATGGGGCGGAAGCTTTCTTT.

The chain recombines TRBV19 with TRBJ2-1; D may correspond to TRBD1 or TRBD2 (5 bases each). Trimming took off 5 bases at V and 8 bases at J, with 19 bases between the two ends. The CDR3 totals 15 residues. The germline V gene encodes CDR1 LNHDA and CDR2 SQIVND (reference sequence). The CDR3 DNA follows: TGTGCCAGTAGTGTATACCATTCTCGGGGCTATGAGCAGTTCTTC. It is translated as CASSVYHSRGYEQFF.

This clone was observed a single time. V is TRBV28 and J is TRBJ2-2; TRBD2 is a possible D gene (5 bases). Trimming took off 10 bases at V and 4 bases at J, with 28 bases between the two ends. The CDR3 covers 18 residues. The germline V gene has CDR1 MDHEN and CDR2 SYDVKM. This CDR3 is CATGWRTPPINRTGELFF. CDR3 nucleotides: TGTGCCACGGGGTGGAGGACTCCGCCAATTAACCGCACCGGGGAGCTGTTTTTT.

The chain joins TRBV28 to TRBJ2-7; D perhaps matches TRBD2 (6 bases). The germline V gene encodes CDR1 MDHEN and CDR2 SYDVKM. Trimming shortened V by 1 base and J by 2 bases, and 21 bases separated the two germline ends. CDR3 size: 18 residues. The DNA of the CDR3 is TGTGCCAGCAGTTTATTAGGGCCGGGTGGGGAGGTTACCTACGAGCAGTACTTC. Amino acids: CASSLLGPGGEVTYEQYF.

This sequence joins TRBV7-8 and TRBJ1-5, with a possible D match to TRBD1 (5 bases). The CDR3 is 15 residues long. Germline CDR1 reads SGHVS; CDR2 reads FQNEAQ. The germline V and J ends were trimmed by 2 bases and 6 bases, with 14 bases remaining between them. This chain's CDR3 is CASSLYQGLSQPQHF. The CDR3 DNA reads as TGTGCCAGCAGCTTATATCAGGGTTTGAGTCAGCCCCAGCATTTT.

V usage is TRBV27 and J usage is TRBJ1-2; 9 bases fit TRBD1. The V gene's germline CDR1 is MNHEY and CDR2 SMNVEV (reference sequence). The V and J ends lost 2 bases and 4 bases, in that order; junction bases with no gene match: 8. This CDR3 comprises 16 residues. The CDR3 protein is CASSLLGTGIPYGYTF. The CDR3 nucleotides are TGTGCCAGCAGTTTACTTGGGACAGGGATCCCCTATGGCTACACCTTC.

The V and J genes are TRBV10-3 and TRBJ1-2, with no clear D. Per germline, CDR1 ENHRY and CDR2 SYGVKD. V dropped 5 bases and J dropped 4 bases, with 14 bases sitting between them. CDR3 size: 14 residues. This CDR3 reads CAISLGPLLYGYTF. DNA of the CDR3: TGTGCCATCAGTCTGGGCCCTCTTCTCTATGGCTACACCTTC.

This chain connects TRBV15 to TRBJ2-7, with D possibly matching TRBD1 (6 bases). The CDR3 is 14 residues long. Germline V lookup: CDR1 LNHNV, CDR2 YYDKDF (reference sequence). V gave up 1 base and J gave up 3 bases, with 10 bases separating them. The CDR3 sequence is CATSRGRGGYEQYF. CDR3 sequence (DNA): TGTGCCACCAGCAGAGGTAGAGGGGGCTACGAGCAGTACTTC. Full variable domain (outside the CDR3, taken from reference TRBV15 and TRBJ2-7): DAMVIQNPRYQVTQFGKPVTLSCSQTLNHNVMYWYQQKSSQAPKLLFHYYDKDFNNEADTPDNFQSRRPNTSFCFLDIRSPGLGDTAMYLCATSRGRGGYEQYFGPGTRLTVT.

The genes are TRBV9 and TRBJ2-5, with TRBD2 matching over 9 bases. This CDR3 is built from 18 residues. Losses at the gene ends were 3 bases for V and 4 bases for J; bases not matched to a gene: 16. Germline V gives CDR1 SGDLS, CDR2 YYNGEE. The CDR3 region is CASSADLFAGGPRETQYF. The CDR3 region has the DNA TGTGCCAGCAGCGCTGACCTCTTCGCGGGAGGGCCTCGAGAGACCCAGTACTTC.

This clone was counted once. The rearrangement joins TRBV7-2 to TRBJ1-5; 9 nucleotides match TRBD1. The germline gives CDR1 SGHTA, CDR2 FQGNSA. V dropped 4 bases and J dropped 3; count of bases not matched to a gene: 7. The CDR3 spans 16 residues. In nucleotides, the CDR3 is TGTGCCAGCAGCTACGAGGGACAGGGATACAATCAGCCCCAGCATTTT. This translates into CASSYEGQGYNQPQHF.

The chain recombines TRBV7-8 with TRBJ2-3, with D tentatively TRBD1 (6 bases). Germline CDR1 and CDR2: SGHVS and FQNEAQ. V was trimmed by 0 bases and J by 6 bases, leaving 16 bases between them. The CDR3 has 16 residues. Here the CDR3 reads CASSLATTGPRDTQYF. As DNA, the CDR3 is TGTGCCAGCAGCTTAGCAACGACAGGTCCAAGGGATACGCAGTATTTT.

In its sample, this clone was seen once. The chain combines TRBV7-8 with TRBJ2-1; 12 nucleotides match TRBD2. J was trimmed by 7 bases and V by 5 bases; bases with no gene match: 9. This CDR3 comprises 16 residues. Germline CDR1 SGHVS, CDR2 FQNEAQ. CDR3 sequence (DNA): TGTGCCAGCAGCACATGGACTAGCGGGGTCATGAATGAGCAGTTCTTC. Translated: CASSTWTSGVMNEQFF. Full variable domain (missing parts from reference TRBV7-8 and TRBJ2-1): GAGVSQSPRYKVAKRGQDVALRCDPISGHVSLFWYQQALGQGPEFLTYFQNEAQLDKSGLPSDRFFAERPEGSVSTLKIQRTQQEDSAVYLCASSTWTSGVMNEQFFGPGTRLTVL.